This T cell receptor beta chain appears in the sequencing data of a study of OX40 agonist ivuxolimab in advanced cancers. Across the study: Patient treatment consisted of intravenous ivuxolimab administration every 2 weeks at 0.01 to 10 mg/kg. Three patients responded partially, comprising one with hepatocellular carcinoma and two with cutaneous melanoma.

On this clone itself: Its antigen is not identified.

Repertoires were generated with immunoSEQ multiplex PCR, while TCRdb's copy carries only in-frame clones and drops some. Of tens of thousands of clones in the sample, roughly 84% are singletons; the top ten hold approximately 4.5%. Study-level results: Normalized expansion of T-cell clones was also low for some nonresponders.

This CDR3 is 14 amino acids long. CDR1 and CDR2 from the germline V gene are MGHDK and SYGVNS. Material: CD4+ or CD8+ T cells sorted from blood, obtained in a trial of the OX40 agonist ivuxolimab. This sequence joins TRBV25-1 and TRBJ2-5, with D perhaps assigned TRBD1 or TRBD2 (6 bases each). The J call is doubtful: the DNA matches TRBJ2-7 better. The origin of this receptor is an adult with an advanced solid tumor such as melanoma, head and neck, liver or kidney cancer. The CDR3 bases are TGTGCCAGCAGTACCTCAGGGGAGGCCTACGAGCAGTACTTC. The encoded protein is CASSTSGEAYEQYF.